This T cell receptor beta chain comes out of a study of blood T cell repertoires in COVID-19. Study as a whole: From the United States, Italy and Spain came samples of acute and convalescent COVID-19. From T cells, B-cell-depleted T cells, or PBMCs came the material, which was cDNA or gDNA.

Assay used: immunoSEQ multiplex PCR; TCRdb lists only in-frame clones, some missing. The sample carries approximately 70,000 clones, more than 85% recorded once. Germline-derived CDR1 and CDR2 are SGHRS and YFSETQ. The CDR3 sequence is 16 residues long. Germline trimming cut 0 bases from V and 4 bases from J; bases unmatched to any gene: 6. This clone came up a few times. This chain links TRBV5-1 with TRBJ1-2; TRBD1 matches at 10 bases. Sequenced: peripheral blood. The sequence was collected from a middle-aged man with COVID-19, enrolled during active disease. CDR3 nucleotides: TGCGCCAGCAGCTTGGAAGCGGGACAGGGGACCTATGGCTACACCTTC. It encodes CASSLEAGQGTYGYTF.